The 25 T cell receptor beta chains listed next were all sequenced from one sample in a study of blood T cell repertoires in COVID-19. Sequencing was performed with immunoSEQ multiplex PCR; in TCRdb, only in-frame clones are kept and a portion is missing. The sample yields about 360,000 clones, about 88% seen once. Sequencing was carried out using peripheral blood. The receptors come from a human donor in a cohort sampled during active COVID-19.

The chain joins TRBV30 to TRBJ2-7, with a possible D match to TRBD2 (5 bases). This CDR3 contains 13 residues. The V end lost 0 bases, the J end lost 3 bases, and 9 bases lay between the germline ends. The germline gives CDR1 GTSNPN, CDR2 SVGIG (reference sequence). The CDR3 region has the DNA TGTGCCTGGAGTGTACAAGCGGTCTACGAGCAGTACTTC. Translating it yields CAWSVQAVYEQYF.

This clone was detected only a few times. CDR3 region: CATGQERDQPQHF. The CDR3, as DNA: TGTGCCACCGGACAGGAAAGGGATCAGCCCCAGCATTTT. J is TRBJ1-5 and V is TRBV12-3 or TRBV12-4, with 7 positions matching TRBD1. V lost 10 bases, J lost 5 bases, and 8 bases stayed unmatched. The CDR3 is made up of 13 amino acids.

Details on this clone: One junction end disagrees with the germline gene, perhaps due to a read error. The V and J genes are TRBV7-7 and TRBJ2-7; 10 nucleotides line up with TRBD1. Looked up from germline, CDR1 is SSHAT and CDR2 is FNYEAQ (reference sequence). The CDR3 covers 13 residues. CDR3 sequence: CASSLDRGNEQYF. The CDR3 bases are TGTGCTAGCAGCTTGGACAGGGGGAACGAGCAGTACTTC.

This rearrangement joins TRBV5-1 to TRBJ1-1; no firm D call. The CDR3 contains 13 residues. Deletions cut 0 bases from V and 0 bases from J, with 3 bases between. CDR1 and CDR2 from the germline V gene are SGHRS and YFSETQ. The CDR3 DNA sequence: TGCGCCAGCAGCTTGGACTTGAACACTGAAGCTTTCTTT. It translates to CASSLDLNTEAFF.

The CDR3 protein is CASSEFNYEQYF. The CDR3 coding sequence is TGCGCCAGCAGTGAGTTTAACTACGAGCAGTACTTC. The chain employs TRBV10-2 and TRBJ2-7; D is undetermined. Trimming stripped 1 base from V and 3 bases from J, with 4 bases between. CDR1 is WSHSY and CDR2 is SAAADI in the germline V gene. The CDR3 loop spans 12 amino acids.

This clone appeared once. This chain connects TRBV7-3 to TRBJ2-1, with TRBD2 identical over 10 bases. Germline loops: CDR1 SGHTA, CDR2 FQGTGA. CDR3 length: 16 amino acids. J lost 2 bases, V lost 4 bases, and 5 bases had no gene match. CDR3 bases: TGTGCCAGCAGCTCGGGAGCGGGAGGGCCCTACAATGAGCAGTTCTTC. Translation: CASSSGAGGPYNEQFF.

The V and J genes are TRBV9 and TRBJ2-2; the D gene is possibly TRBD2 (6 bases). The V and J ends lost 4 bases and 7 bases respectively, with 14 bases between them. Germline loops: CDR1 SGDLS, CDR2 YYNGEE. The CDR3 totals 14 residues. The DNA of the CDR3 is TGTGCCAGCAGCACCCATAGCGGAGGCGGGGAGCTGTTTTTT. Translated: CASSTHSGGGELFF.

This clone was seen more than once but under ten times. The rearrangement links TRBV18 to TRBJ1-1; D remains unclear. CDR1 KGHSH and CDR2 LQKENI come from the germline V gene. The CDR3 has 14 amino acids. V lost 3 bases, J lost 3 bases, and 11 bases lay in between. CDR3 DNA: TGTGCCAGCTCACCTACCTTCGGGGACACTGAAGCTTTCTTT. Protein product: CASSPTFGDTEAFF.

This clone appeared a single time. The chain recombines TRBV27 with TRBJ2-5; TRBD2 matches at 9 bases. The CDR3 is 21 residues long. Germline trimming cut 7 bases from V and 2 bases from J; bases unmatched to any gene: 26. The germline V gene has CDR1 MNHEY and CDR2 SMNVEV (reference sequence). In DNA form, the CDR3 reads TGTGCCAGCACCATTAAAACGACTAAAAATGGTCCTAGCGGGGAGCAAGAGACCCAGTACTTC. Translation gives CASTIKTTKNGPSGEQETQYF.

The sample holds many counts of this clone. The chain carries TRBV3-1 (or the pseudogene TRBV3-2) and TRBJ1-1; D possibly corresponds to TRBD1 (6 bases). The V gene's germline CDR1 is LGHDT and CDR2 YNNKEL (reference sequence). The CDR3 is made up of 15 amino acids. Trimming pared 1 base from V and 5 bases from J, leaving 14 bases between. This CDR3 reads CASSQGVQGRTEAFF. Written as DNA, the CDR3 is TGTGCCAGCAGCCAAGGTGTTCAGGGGCGGACTGAAGCTTTCTTT.

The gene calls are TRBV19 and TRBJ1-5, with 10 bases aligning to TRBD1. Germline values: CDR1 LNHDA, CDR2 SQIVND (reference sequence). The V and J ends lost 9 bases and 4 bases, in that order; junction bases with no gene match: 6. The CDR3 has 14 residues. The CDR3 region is CASKKGQGNQPQHF. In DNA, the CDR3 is TGTGCCAGCAAGAAGGGACAGGGGAATCAGCCCCAGCATTTT.

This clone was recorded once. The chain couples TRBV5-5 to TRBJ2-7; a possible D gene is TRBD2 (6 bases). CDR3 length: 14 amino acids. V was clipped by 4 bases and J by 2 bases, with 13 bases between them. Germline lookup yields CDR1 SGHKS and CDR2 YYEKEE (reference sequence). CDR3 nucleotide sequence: TGTGCCAGCAGCCCCCGGCGGGGAACCTACGAGCAGTACTTC. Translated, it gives CASSPRRGTYEQYF.

CDR3 protein: CASSLAPGSQETQYF. DNA of the CDR3: TGTGCCAGCAGCTTGGCCCCGGGATCCCAAGAGACCCAGTACTTC. The rearrangement links TRBV5-4 to TRBJ2-5, with D maybe TRBD2 (5 bases). CDR3 size: 15 residues. CDR1 and CDR2 from the germline V gene are SGHNT and YYREEE (reference sequence). Between the trimmed V and J ends, which lost 0 bases and 1 base, there was a span of 10 bases.

The CDR3 DNA reads as TGTGCCACCAGCAGAGTAGGGGGCTCGTACGAGCAGTACTTC. It encodes CATSRVGGSYEQYF. V is TRBV15 and J is TRBJ2-7, with 7 bases matching TRBD1. V lost 1 base to trimming and J lost 4 bases; unmatched junction nucleotides: 4. CDR3 size: 14 residues. Germline V lookup: CDR1 LNHNV, CDR2 YYDKDF (reference sequence).

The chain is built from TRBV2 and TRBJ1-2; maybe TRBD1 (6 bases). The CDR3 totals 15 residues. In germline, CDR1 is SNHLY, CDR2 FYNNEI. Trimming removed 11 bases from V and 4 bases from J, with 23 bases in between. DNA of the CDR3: TGTGCCGCTGCCCGGTGGGGGCAGGCGGGCTATGGCTACACCTTC. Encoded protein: CAAARWGQAGYGYTF.

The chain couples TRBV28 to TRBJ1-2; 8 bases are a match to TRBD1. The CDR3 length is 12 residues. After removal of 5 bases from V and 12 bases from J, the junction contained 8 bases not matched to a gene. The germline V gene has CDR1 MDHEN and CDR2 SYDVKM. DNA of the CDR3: TGTGCCAGCAGTCCCACTCGGACAGGGAACACCTTC. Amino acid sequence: CASSPTRTGNTF.

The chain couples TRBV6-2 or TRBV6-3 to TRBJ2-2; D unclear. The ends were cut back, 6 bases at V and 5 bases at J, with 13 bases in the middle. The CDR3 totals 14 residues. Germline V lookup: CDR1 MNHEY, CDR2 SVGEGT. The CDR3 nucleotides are TGTGCCAGCAGCCAAGGTCGGGTGACCGGGGAGCTGTTTTTT. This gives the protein CASSQGRVTGELFF.

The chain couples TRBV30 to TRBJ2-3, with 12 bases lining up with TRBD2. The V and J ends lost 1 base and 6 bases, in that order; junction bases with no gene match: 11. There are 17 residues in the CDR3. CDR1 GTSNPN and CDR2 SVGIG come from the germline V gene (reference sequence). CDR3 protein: CAWSGTRTSGVGDTQYF. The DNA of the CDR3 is TGTGCCTGGAGTGGGACTAGGACTAGCGGGGTTGGGGATACGCAGTATTTT.

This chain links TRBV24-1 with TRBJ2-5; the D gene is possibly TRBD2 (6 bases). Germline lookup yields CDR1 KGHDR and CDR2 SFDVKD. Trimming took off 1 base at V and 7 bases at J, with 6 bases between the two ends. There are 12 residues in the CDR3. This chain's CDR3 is CATSDLAGTQYF. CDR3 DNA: TGTGCCACCAGTGATTTAGCGGGGACCCAGTACTTC.

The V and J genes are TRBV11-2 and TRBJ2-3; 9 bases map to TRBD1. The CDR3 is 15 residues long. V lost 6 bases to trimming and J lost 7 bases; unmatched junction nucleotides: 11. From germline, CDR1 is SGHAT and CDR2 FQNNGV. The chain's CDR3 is CASRAGGTGTYTQYF. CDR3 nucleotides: TGTGCCAGCAGGGCTGGGGGGACAGGGACTTATACGCAGTATTTT.

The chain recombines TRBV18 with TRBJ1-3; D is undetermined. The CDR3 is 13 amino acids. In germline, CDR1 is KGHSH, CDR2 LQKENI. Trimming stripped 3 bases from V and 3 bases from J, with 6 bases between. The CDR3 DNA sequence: TGTGCCAGCTCACCTACAAGTGGAAACACCATATATTTT. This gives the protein CASSPTSGNTIYF.

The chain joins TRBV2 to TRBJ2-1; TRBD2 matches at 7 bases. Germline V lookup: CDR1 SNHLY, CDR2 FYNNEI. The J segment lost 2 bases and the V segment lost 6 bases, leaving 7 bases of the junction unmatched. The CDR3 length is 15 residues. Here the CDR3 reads CASRLLANAYNEQFF. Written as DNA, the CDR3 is TGTGCCAGCAGATTACTAGCGAACGCCTACAATGAGCAGTTCTTC.

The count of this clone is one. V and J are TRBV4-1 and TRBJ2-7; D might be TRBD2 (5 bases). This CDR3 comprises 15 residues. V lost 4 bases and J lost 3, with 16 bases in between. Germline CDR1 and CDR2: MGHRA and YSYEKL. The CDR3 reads CASSRSLVGNYEQYF. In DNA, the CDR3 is TGCGCCAGCAGCCGATCCCTCGTCGGGAACTACGAGCAGTACTTC.

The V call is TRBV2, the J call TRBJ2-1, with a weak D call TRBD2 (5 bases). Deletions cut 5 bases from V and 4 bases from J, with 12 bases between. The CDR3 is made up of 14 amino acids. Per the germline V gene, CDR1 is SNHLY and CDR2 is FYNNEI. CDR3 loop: CASSRGELYNEQFF. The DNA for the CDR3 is TGTGCCAGCAGTCGGGGAGAACTTTACAATGAGCAGTTCTTC.

CDR3 sequence (DNA): TGTGCCAGCAGCTTTGCTGACAGGGGACCTAACTATGGCTACACCTTC. Translation gives CASSFADRGPNYGYTF. The V and J genes are TRBV7-3 and TRBJ1-2; 8 bases are shared with TRBD1. Germline trimming cut 3 bases from V and 0 bases from J; bases unmatched to any gene: 6. CDR1 SGHTA and CDR2 FQGTGA come from the germline V gene. The CDR3 is made up of 16 amino acids.